Listed below are T cell receptor beta chains from one sample, sequenced in a study of T cells after yellow fever vaccination. TCRdb reprocessed the 5' RACE reads with MiXCR, giving one entry per CDR3 protein. The repertoire holds about 550,000 distinct CDR3 sequences, with 19% as singletons. Here the sequenced sample was PBMCs, taken 15 days after the yellow fever booster vaccination. These receptors all come from a young man who received the YFV17D yellow fever vaccine. Both conserved end residues are part of each CDR3. The order of the fields is V gene, CDR3 protein.

TRBV5-1 | CASSPGTGFDDTQYF
TRBV7-2 | CASSPPRVYQETQYF
TRBV4-3 | CASSQVVFGSGLQETQYF
TRBV9 | CASSVTGQGPYEQYF
TRBV7-2 | CASTPGLGTQYF
TRBV27 | CASSFRASGWGTQYF
TRBV4-1 | CASSQDSGGQETQYF
TRBV7-2 | CASTSGTSIFGEQFF
TRBV7-2 | CASSPGTSGISAYEQYF
TRBV3-1 | CASSRDRAVRNTEAFF
TRBV4-2 | CASSRTGEEAFF
TRBV29-1 | CSVETPGLADNEQFF
TRBV7-2 | CASSFHRGIQETQYF
TRBV7-2 | CASSNRGSHVEQYF
TRBV25-1 | CASSESQTRPSTDTQYF
TRBV3-1 | CASSLEGFGGSRFF
TRBV7-2 | CASSPRQGAYGELFF
TRBV15 | CATSRLTSGTDTQYF
TRBV6-5 | CASSYSRGQGAFF
TRBV5-1 | CASSRQEETQYF
TRBV7-9 | CASSLSSGRAKNIQYF
TRBV12-3/TRBV12-4 | CASILPRSSYNEQFF
TRBV30 | CAWSLASEQFF
TRBV6-2/TRBV6-3 | CASSQGSPLHF
TRBV5-1 | CASSGRTGSNEAFF
TRBV7-3 | CASSVSGAGTDTQYF
TRBV29-1 | CSVGGDRGPQETQYF
TRBV7-6 | CASSLISPPDEQYF
TRBV5-1 | CASMGRSSYNEQFF
TRBV28 | CASSLPGSVTGANVLTF
TRBV27 | CASKRGLPQETQYF
TRBV19 | CASSMAGARNTEAFF
TRBV9 | CASSTDTEAFF
TRBV20-1 | CSARGTGGRQTQYF
TRBV6-5 | CASSTRGEHMNTEAFF